Listed below are T cell receptor beta chains from one sample, sequenced in a study of response to subunit inactivated influenza vaccine. Each CDR3 protein gets one entry after TCRdb re-called the RT-PCR reads with MiXCR. The sample has over 400,000 distinct CDR3 sequences, roughly 13% seen once; the top ten hold around 14%. Sequencing was performed on PBMCs from blood, taken roughly 46 days after vaccination. The receptors were gathered from a man aged 45-65 years who received an inactivated influenza vaccine. Each CDR3 is given with its conserved first and last residue. Fields, in order: clone size, J gene, V gene, D gene, CDR3 DNA, CDR3 protein. The D gene is left open where the match is weak. Some rows mark clone size as missing; the rest say once, few, many or name a class of expanded clone.

few	TRBJ2-5	TRBV25-1	.	TGTGCCAGCAGTGAACCGGGGAACCGCGTGACCCAGTACTTC	CASSEPGNRVTQYF
many	TRBJ2-7	TRBV5-1	.	TGCGCCAGCAGCTTATCTGGGGACACTTACGAGCAGTACTTC	CASSLSGDTYEQYF
few	TRBJ2-5	TRBV20-1	TRBD2	TGCAGTGCAAAGCTAGCGGGCGGCTCTCAGTACTTC	CSAKLAGGSQYF
.	TRBJ2-7	TRBV30	.	TGTGCCTGGAGCGGGACTCTGAGGCCCTACGAGCAGTACTTC	CAWSGTLRPYEQYF
few	TRBJ2-7	TRBV11-1	.	TGTGCCAGCAGCTTTGAGGCTTCTTGGGCTAGTTTGTCCTACGAGCAGTACTTC	CASSFEASWASLSYEQYF
.	TRBJ2-5	TRBV12-3/TRBV12-4	.	TGTGCCAGCACCAACTCAGGACTGTCCGGGTGGGAGACCCAGTACTTC	CASTNSGLSGWETQYF
.	TRBJ2-2	TRBV12-3/TRBV12-4	.	TGTGCCAGCAGTTTTTCTACAGGGAGAAAGGGGGAGCTGTTTTTT	CASSFSTGRKGELFF
.	TRBJ2-4	TRBV2	.	TGTGCCAGCAGTGTACAGGTTCTAGCCAAAAACATTCAGTACTTC	CASSVQVLAKNIQYF
.	TRBJ2-1	TRBV6-1	.	TGTGCCAGCAGTGAAGTCGGAGGGAGTTATGAGCAGTTCTTC	CASSEVGGSYEQFF
.	TRBJ1-4	TRBV6-5	.	TGTGCCAGCAGTTACTGGGGGCTGGGTAATGAAAAACTGTTTTTT	CASSYWGLGNEKLFF
few	TRBJ2-5	TRBV25-1	.	TGTGCCACCAACGCGGGGGCGGGCCAGACCCAGTACTTC	CATNAGAGQTQYF
few	TRBJ2-2	TRBV5-1	.	TGCGCCAGCAGCTTCGGACAGAACACCGGGGAGCTGTTTTTT	CASSFGQNTGELFF
few	TRBJ1-3	TRBV10-3	.	TGTGCCATCAGTGATCCCCAGCGGGGGGGCGGTGGAAACACCATATATTTT	CAISDPQRGGGGNTIYF
few	TRBJ1-1	TRBV7-3	TRBD1	TGTGCCAGCAGCTTACGCCGACAGGGGAACACTGAAGCTTTCTTT	CASSLRRQGNTEAFF
many	TRBJ2-7	TRBV11-2	.	TGTGCCAGCAGCTTAGGTCCAGGGAACTACGAGCAGTACTTC	CASSLGPGNYEQYF
.	TRBJ2-7	TRBV7-2	.	TGTGCCAGCAGCCTCGTCTGGTTGACCTACGAGCAGTACTTC	CASSLVWLTYEQYF
few	TRBJ1-1	TRBV5-3	.	TGTGCCAGAAGCTTTGATAGTTTCGATATGAACACTGAAGCTTTCTTT	CARSFDSFDMNTEAFF
.	TRBJ2-3	TRBV20-1	TRBD1	TGCAGTGCTAGAAACAGGGGGCCTTCAGATACGCAGTATTTT	CSARNRGPSDTQYF
.	TRBJ2-3	TRBV12-3/TRBV12-4	.	TGTGCCAGCAGGGCCCCCCTCCTCACAGATACGCAGTATTTT	CASRAPLLTDTQYF
few	TRBJ1-5	TRBV18	TRBD1	TGTGCCAGCTCTCTTAATGGAAGAGGGGGCTTGAATCAGCCCCAGCATTTT	CASSLNGRGGLNQPQHF
few	TRBJ2-7	TRBV7-2	.	TGTGCCAGCAGCTGGCAATCGACAGATACCTACGAGCAGTACTTC	CASSWQSTDTYEQYF
few	TRBJ1-5	TRBV7-8	.	TGTGCCAGCAGCTTGGGTTGGCAGGGTAATCAGCCCCAGCATTTT	CASSLGWQGNQPQHF
few	TRBJ1-4	TRBV12-3/TRBV12-4	.	TGTGCCAGCAGGGGAAAGATGAGAATGGGTGAAAAACTGTTTTTT	CASRGKMRMGEKLFF
many	TRBJ2-3	TRBV29-1	TRBD2	TGCAGCGTTGGCGGGGGAGCCACAGATACGCAGTATTTT	CSVGGGATDTQYF
many	TRBJ1-5	TRBV20-1	TRBD1	TGCAGTGCTACGGGGACAGGGGGCGGTCAGCCCCAGCATTTT	CSATGTGGGQPQHF
few	TRBJ2-7	TRBV4-3	.	TGCGCCAGCAGCCAAGGTCGGCAGTACTACGAGCAGTACTTC	CASSQGRQYYEQYF
few	TRBJ2-1	TRBV7-2	TRBD2	TGTGCCAGCAGCACGCCCCGGCGGGGGGGCTCCTACAATGAGCAGTTCTTC	CASSTPRRGGSYNEQFF
.	TRBJ2-1	TRBV4-2	.	TGTGCCAGCAGCCAAGAGGGGGATGGCGGGGGCCCCAATGAGCAGTTCTTC	CASSQEGDGGGPNEQFF
.	TRBJ1-1	TRBV6-1	.	TGTGCCAGCAGCCGGAGCCCTACAGGGAACACTGAAGCTTTCTTT	CASSRSPTGNTEAFF
few	TRBJ1-4	TRBV7-2	.	TGTGCCAGCAGCCGGGTAGGGCAGAGGGATGAAAAACTGTTTTTT	CASSRVGQRDEKLFF
few	TRBJ1-2	TRBV7-3	TRBD1	TGTGCCAGCAGCCCGAGCGGACAGGTCGGTGGCTACACCTTC	CASSPSGQVGGYTF
many	TRBJ1-2	TRBV6-2/TRBV6-3	.	TGTGCCAGCAGTTACTTCCAGAGGGCGAACTATGGCTACACCTTC	CASSYFQRANYGYTF
many	TRBJ2-3	TRBV10-3	TRBD2	TGTGCCATCAGTGAGTCCCGGACTAGCGGGAGTTTCGCAGATACGCAGTATTTT	CAISESRTSGSFADTQYF
many	TRBJ2-7	TRBV6-1	.	TGTGCCAGCAGTGTGACGGCGAACTCCTACGAGCAGTACTTC	CASSVTANSYEQYF
few	TRBJ2-5	TRBV7-2	TRBD2	TGTGCCAGCAGCTTGTCCCGGGGGGGCGGAAAGACCCAGTACTTC	CASSLSRGGGKTQYF
.	TRBJ1-1	TRBV12-3/TRBV12-4	TRBD1	TGTGCCAGCAGTTTCGGGGGACAGGCCAACACTGAAGCTTTCTTT	CASSFGGQANTEAFF
many	TRBJ2-1	TRBV10-1	.	TGCGCCAGCTCCTCGGGGGTGTGGTACAATGAGCAGTTCTTC	CASSSGVWYNEQFF
.	TRBJ2-7	TRBV4-2	TRBD2	TGTGCCAGCAGCCAAGGAATAGCCGGGGGGTTCTACGAGCAGTACTTC	CASSQGIAGGFYEQYF
many	TRBJ1-1	TRBV7-9	.	TGTGCCAGCAGCTTAGGGGTTGAAGCTTTCTTT	CASSLGVEAFF
few	TRBJ1-4	TRBV12-3/TRBV12-4	.	TGTGCCAGCAGCCCAGGGTCAGGAAGCAATGAAAAACTGTTTTTT	CASSPGSGSNEKLFF
.	TRBJ2-1	TRBV6-2/TRBV6-3	TRBD1	TGTGCCAGCAGGGGGGACAGGGGCTACAATGAGCAGTTCTTC	CASRGDRGYNEQFF
many	TRBJ2-1	TRBV20-1	TRBD2	TGCAGTGCTAGGGGGGGACTAGCGGGAGGATCCTACAATGAGCAGTTCTTC	CSARGGLAGGSYNEQFF
few	TRBJ2-3	TRBV11-2	.	TGTGCCAGCAGCTCCGTGGACAGTTTCACAGATACGCAGTATTTT	CASSSVDSFTDTQYF
few	TRBJ2-5	TRBV10-3	.	TGTGCCATCAGTGAGTCGAAACAGGGCCTCCAAGAGACCCAGTACTTC	CAISESKQGLQETQYF
.	TRBJ2-3	TRBV12-3/TRBV12-4	.	TGTGCCAGCAGTCCGTTTGGGACTGAGACAGATACGCAGTATTTT	CASSPFGTETDTQYF
few	TRBJ1-1	TRBV30	.	TGTGCCTGGAGTTCCGGGGGAGGCACTGAAGCTTTCTTT	CAWSSGGGTEAFF
few	TRBJ1-2	TRBV25-1	TRBD1	TGTGCCAGCAACGGGGACAGCCAGGGCTACACCTTC	CASNGDSQGYTF
few	TRBJ2-7	TRBV7-9	.	TGTGCCAGCAGCTTGTTAGCATCTGCCCACGAGCAGTACTTC	CASSLLASAHEQYF
.	TRBJ2-1	TRBV27	TRBD2	TGTGCCAGCAGTAGCCCGGGACTAGCGGGAGCCAATGAGCAGTTCTTC	CASSSPGLAGANEQFF
.	TRBJ2-1	TRBV20-1	TRBD2	TGCAGTGCTAGAGATAGAACTAGCGGGAGAGGGTCCTACAATGAGCAGTTCTTC	CSARDRTSGRGSYNEQFF
.	TRBJ2-1	TRBV5-6	.	TGTGCCAGCAGCTCGACGGACTGGTACAATGAGCAGTTCTTC	CASSSTDWYNEQFF
many	TRBJ2-7	TRBV20-1	.	TGCAGTGCTAGAGATTTCAGGAACTACTCCTACGAGCAGTACTTC	CSARDFRNYSYEQYF
.	TRBJ2-1	TRBV27	TRBD2	TGTGCCAGCAGTTTTGCTAGCGGGTTCAATGAGCAGTTCTTC	CASSFASGFNEQFF
few	TRBJ2-2	TRBV20-1	.	TGCAGTGCTAACGGGGGCCAGAACACCGGGGAGCTGTTTTTT	CSANGGQNTGELFF
few	TRBJ2-7	TRBV6-5	.	TGTGCCAGCAGTTACTCTGGCGGCAGCGTCTACGAGCAGTACTTC	CASSYSGGSVYEQYF
few	TRBJ1-3	TRBV5-6	.	TGTGCCAGCAGTGCAACTGGAAACACCATATATTTT	CASSATGNTIYF
once	TRBJ2-5	TRBV29-1	.	TGCAGCGTTGAGGGGAGGCTGATCCACGAGACCCAGTACTTC	CSVEGRLIHETQYF
.	TRBJ2-7	TRBV7-2	.	TGTGCCAGCAGCTTACAGGGTGGGGGCGAGCAGTACTTC	CASSLQGGGEQYF
few	TRBJ2-7	TRBV27	.	TGTGCCAGCAGTTCCATCGGGACCAACTACGAGCAGTACTTC	CASSSIGTNYEQYF